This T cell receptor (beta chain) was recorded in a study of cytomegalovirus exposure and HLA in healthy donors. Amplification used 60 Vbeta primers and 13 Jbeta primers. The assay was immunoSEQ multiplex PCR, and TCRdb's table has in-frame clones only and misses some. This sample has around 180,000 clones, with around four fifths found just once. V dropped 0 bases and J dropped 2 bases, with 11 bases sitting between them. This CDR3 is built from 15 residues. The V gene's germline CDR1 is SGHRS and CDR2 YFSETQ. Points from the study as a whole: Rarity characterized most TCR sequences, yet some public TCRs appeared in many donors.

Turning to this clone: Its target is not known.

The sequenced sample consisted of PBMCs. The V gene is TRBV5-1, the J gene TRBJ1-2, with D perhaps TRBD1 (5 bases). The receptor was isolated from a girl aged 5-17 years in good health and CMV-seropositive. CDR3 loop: CASSLGQWKNYGYTF. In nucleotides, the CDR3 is TGCGCCAGCAGCTTGGGACAGTGGAAAAACTATGGCTACACCTTC.